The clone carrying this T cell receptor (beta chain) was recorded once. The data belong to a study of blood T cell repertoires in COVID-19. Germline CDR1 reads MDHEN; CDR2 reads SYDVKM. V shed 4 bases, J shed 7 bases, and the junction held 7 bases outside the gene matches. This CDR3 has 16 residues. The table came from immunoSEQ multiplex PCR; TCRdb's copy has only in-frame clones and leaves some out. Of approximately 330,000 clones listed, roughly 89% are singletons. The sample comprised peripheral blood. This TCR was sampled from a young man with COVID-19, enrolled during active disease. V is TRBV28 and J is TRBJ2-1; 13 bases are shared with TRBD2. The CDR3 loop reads CASSSGLAGVRNEQFF. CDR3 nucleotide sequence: TGTGCCAGCAGTTCCGGACTAGCGGGAGTCCGTAATGAGCAGTTCTTC.